This is a list of T cell receptor beta chains from one sample in a study of CD8+CD57+ T cells in acquired aplastic anemia. TCRdb itself ran the reads through MiXCR, one entry per CDR3 protein. The table has about 150,000 distinct CDR3 sequences, around half seen once; the top ten hold less than 15%. Source material: sorted CD4+, CD8+, or CD8+CD57+ T cells (not recorded which) from PBMCs. These receptors all stem from a human donor with aplastic anemia. Both conserved end residues are part of each CDR3. The order of the fields is clone size, J gene, V gene, D gene, CDR3 protein, CDR3 DNA. A D gene is named only where the DNA matches it firmly. Expanded clones get a size class; other rows say once, few or many, or leave the size out.

clone_size: few
j_call: TRBJ2-1
v_call: TRBV4-1
d_call: TRBD2
cdr3_aa: CASSQSVAGGGYNEQFF
cdr3_nt: TGCGCCAGCAGCCAATCAGTAGCGGGGGGGGGCTACAATGAGCAGTTCTTC

clone_size: few
j_call: TRBJ1-6
v_call: TRBV7-8
d_call: -
cdr3_aa: CASSLLSGSPLHF
cdr3_nt: TGTGCCAGCAGCCTACTTTCAGGATCACCCCTCCACTTT

clone_size: -
j_call: TRBJ1-2
v_call: TRBV20-1
d_call: TRBD1
cdr3_aa: CSAKTGGYGYTF
cdr3_nt: TGCAGTGCTAAGACAGGGGGCTATGGCTACACCTTC

clone_size: few
j_call: TRBJ2-7
v_call: TRBV11-3
d_call: TRBD2
cdr3_aa: CASSSTSGSRYEQYF
cdr3_nt: TGTGCCAGCAGCTCCACTAGCGGGAGTCGGTACGAGCAGTACTTC

clone_size: many
j_call: TRBJ1-1
v_call: TRBV6-6
d_call: -
cdr3_aa: CASSYSLGWGDTEAFF
cdr3_nt: TGTGCCAGCAGTTACTCGTTGGGGTGGGGAGACACTGAAGCTTTCTTT

clone_size: -
j_call: TRBJ2-1
v_call: TRBV19
d_call: -
cdr3_aa: CASSIGPSNAYNEQFF
cdr3_nt: TGTGCCAGTAGTATTGGCCCCTCGAACGCCTACAATGAGCAGTTCTTC

clone_size: many
j_call: TRBJ1-6
v_call: TRBV7-8
d_call: -
cdr3_aa: CASSLGRQAVNSPLHF
cdr3_nt: TGTGCCAGCAGCTTGGGGCGTCAGGCAGTGAATTCACCCCTCCACTTT

clone_size: -
j_call: TRBJ2-1
v_call: TRBV11-2
d_call: -
cdr3_aa: CASSLVGATHSLFF
cdr3_nt: TGTGCCAGCAGCTTAGTTGGGGCCACGCACAGTCTGTTCTTC

clone_size: -
j_call: TRBJ2-1
v_call: TRBV7-9
d_call: -
cdr3_aa: CASSLVATNEQFF
cdr3_nt: TGTGCCAGCAGCTTAGTGGCCACCAATGAGCAGTTCTTC

clone_size: -
j_call: TRBJ1-2
v_call: TRBV15
d_call: -
cdr3_aa: CATSQTQMLYGYTF
cdr3_nt: TGTGCCACCTCCCAAACCCAGATGCTCTATGGCTACACCTTC

clone_size: few
j_call: TRBJ1-4
v_call: TRBV6-1
d_call: TRBD1
cdr3_aa: CASSRQGLIEKLFF
cdr3_nt: TGTGCCAGCAGCCGACAGGGGTTAATTGAAAAACTGTTTTTT

clone_size: many
j_call: TRBJ1-2
v_call: TRBV20-1
d_call: -
cdr3_aa: CSARDNSPRYGYTF
cdr3_nt: TGCAGTGCTAGGGACAATTCCCCACGCTATGGCTACACCTTC

clone_size: once
j_call: TRBJ1-1
v_call: TRBV15
d_call: -
cdr3_aa: CATSRDSTGWSTEAFF
cdr3_nt: TGTGCCACCAGCAGAGATTCCACGGGGTGGAGCACTGAAGCTTTCTTT

clone_size: -
j_call: TRBJ1-2
v_call: TRBV11-3
d_call: -
cdr3_aa: CASSPDRASNYGYTF
cdr3_nt: TGTGCCAGCAGCCCTGACAGAGCCTCTAACTATGGCTACACCTTC

clone_size: -
j_call: TRBJ2-5
v_call: TRBV29-1
d_call: TRBD1
cdr3_aa: CSVEVSGGRQETQYF
cdr3_nt: TGCAGCGTTGAAGTGTCAGGGGGCCGACAAGAGACCCAGTACTTC

clone_size: -
j_call: TRBJ2-6
v_call: TRBV19
d_call: -
cdr3_aa: CASSIGGSGANVLTF
cdr3_nt: TGTGCCAGTAGTATAGGAGGTTCTGGGGCCAACGTCCTGACTTTC

clone_size: -
j_call: TRBJ1-2
v_call: TRBV20-1
d_call: TRBD1
cdr3_aa: CSASRGQGTANYGYTF
cdr3_nt: TGCAGTGCTAGTCGGGGACAGGGAACAGCCAACTATGGCTACACCTTC

clone_size: many
j_call: TRBJ2-3
v_call: TRBV7-6
d_call: TRBD2
cdr3_aa: CASSLGPRGTRSTDTQYF
cdr3_nt: TGTGCCAGCAGCTTAGGCCCGAGGGGGACTAGATCCACAGATACGCAGTATTTT

clone_size: many
j_call: TRBJ2-7
v_call: TRBV19
d_call: -
cdr3_aa: CASSQASYEQYF
cdr3_nt: TGTGCCAGTTCACAGGCATCCTACGAGCAGTACTTC

clone_size: -
j_call: TRBJ2-3
v_call: TRBV20-1
d_call: TRBD1
cdr3_aa: CSASKTGTGSRTQYF
cdr3_nt: TGCAGTGCTAGCAAAACCGGGACAGGGTCTCGTACGCAGTATTTT

clone_size: -
j_call: TRBJ2-5
v_call: TRBV7-2
d_call: TRBD2
cdr3_aa: CASSQEAGVKYF
cdr3_nt: TGTGCCAGCAGCCAGGAAGCGGGAGTAAAGTACTTC

clone_size: -
j_call: TRBJ1-1
v_call: TRBV20-1
d_call: TRBD1
cdr3_aa: CSASRTGRNTEAFF
cdr3_nt: TGCAGTGCTTCGCGGACAGGGCGAAACACTGAAGCTTTCTTT

clone_size: -
j_call: TRBJ2-1
v_call: TRBV20-1
d_call: TRBD2
cdr3_aa: CSAIPGLDNEQFF
cdr3_nt: TGCAGTGCTATACCGGGACTAGACAATGAGCAGTTCTTC

clone_size: -
j_call: TRBJ2-7
v_call: TRBV6-2/TRBV6-3
d_call: -
cdr3_aa: CASSSPYGRYF
cdr3_nt: TGTGCCAGCAGTTCACCCTATGGACGGTACTTC

clone_size: many
j_call: TRBJ2-7
v_call: TRBV5-5
d_call: TRBD1
cdr3_aa: CASSLGQGAYEQYF
cdr3_nt: TGTGCCAGCAGCCTAGGACAGGGGGCGTACGAGCAGTACTTC

clone_size: many
j_call: TRBJ2-7
v_call: TRBV16
d_call: -
cdr3_aa: CASIPGPGPLSYEQYF
cdr3_nt: TGTGCCAGCATTCCCGGGCCGGGACCTCTATCCTACGAGCAGTACTTC

clone_size: -
j_call: TRBJ1-1
v_call: TRBV4-1
d_call: -
cdr3_aa: CASSHRDLRGTEAFF
cdr3_nt: TGCGCCAGCAGCCACCGGGACCTCCGTGGTACTGAAGCTTTCTTT

clone_size: -
j_call: TRBJ1-1
v_call: TRBV19
d_call: -
cdr3_aa: CASSIWESEAFF
cdr3_nt: TGTGCCAGTAGTATATGGGAGAGTGAAGCTTTCTTT

clone_size: once
j_call: TRBJ2-5
v_call: TRBV7-7
d_call: -
cdr3_aa: CASSRGGGETQYF
cdr3_nt: TGTGCCAGCAGCCGCGGTGGTGGAGAGACCCAGTACTTC

clone_size: -
j_call: TRBJ2-7
v_call: TRBV10-2
d_call: TRBD2
cdr3_aa: CASKGDPAGGRYEQYF
cdr3_nt: TGCGCCAGCAAAGGGGACCCAGCGGGGGGGCGCTACGAGCAGTACTTC

clone_size: medium-sized
j_call: TRBJ2-1
v_call: TRBV7-2
d_call: -
cdr3_aa: CASSMLGGFNNEQFF
cdr3_nt: TGTGCCAGCAGCATGTTGGGGGGCTTTAACAATGAGCAGTTCTTC

clone_size: -
j_call: TRBJ1-1
v_call: TRBV9
d_call: -
cdr3_aa: CASSVGVVSTEAFF
cdr3_nt: TGTGCCAGCAGCGTAGGAGTGGTTAGCACTGAAGCTTTCTTT

clone_size: -
j_call: TRBJ1-1
v_call: TRBV7-3
d_call: TRBD1
cdr3_aa: CASSLGGQGTEAFF
cdr3_nt: TGTGCCAGCAGCTTAGGGGGACAGGGGACTGAAGCTTTCTTT

clone_size: few
j_call: TRBJ2-3
v_call: TRBV7-8
d_call: -
cdr3_aa: CASSPMASADTQYF
cdr3_nt: TGTGCCAGCAGTCCCATGGCTAGCGCCGATACGCAGTATTTT

clone_size: once
j_call: TRBJ2-3
v_call: TRBV7-2
d_call: TRBD2
cdr3_aa: CASSPRGIDTQYF
cdr3_nt: TGTGCCAGCAGCCCGCGGGGGATCGATACGCAGTATTTT

clone_size: -
j_call: TRBJ1-6
v_call: TRBV20-1
d_call: -
cdr3_aa: CSATGELHYNPPLHF
cdr3_nt: TGCAGTGCTACCGGAGAGCTCCACTATAATCCACCCCTCCACTTT

clone_size: few
j_call: TRBJ2-5
v_call: TRBV19
d_call: TRBD2
cdr3_aa: CASKLADLRKETQYF
cdr3_nt: TGTGCCAGTAAACTAGCGGACCTACGGAAGGAGACCCAGTACTTC

clone_size: -
j_call: TRBJ1-6
v_call: TRBV2
d_call: -
cdr3_aa: CASSEGQGRDSPLHF
cdr3_nt: TGTGCCAGCAGTGAAGGTCAGGGTAGAGATTCACCCCTCCACTTT

clone_size: -
j_call: TRBJ1-2
v_call: TRBV9
d_call: TRBD1
cdr3_aa: CASSARTGTNYGYTF
cdr3_nt: TGTGCCAGCAGCGCCCGGACAGGGACTAACTATGGCTACACCTTC

clone_size: -
j_call: TRBJ1-5
v_call: TRBV20-1
d_call: -
cdr3_aa: CSAGAGGGQPQHF
cdr3_nt: TGCAGTGCTGGCGCGGGTGGCGGGCAGCCCCAGCATTTT

clone_size: -
j_call: TRBJ1-5
v_call: TRBV7-8
d_call: -
cdr3_aa: CASSLRGSQHF
cdr3_nt: TGTGCCAGCAGTTTACGGGGATCCCAGCATTTT

clone_size: -
j_call: TRBJ2-7
v_call: TRBV24-1
d_call: TRBD1
cdr3_aa: CATSSTGTYEQYF
cdr3_nt: TGTGCCACCAGTTCGACAGGGACCTACGAGCAGTACTTC

clone_size: many
j_call: TRBJ1-2
v_call: TRBV10-1
d_call: -
cdr3_aa: CASRGGSRCTF
cdr3_nt: TGCGCCAGCAGAGGGGGTTCTCGCTGCACCTTC

clone_size: -
j_call: TRBJ1-1
v_call: TRBV2
d_call: -
cdr3_aa: CASSAALGAEAFF
cdr3_nt: TGTGCCAGCAGCGCTGCCTTGGGGGCAGAAGCTTTCTTT

clone_size: -
j_call: TRBJ2-2
v_call: TRBV20-1
d_call: -
cdr3_aa: CSASRELFF
cdr3_nt: TGCAGTGCTTCGCGGGAGCTGTTTTTT

clone_size: -
j_call: TRBJ1-1
v_call: TRBV6-1
d_call: -
cdr3_aa: CASTTVLTGRAWGAFF
cdr3_nt: TGTGCCAGCACCACGGTTTTAACAGGGAGGGCTTGGGGAGCTTTCTTT